This record covers a single T cell receptor beta chain. Its specificity is not known. This sample is drawn from a study of molecular identifiers for immune sequencing clone quantification. At the level of the study: In replicates, RNA from about 20,000 or 100,000 naive CD8 cells was split five ways, four sequenced.

TCRdb re-analysed the PCR reads in MiXCR, keeping a single row per CDR3 protein. This table holds about 320,000 distinct CDR3 sequences, about a fifth found once. The study's findings and limits: Clonotypes surpassing 20 RNA copies contained over 98% of effector molecules, versus under 1% in naive cells.

In the sort, naive CD8 T cells were defined as CD8+CD4-CCR7+CD45RA+. CDR1 is SEHNR, CDR2 FQNEAQ, per germline (reference sequence). This CDR3 is 13 amino acids long. With 4 bases removed from V and 6 bases from J, the gap between germline ends came to 12 bases. The chain uses TRBV7-9 and TRBJ1-2; D perhaps matches TRBD1 (6 bases). The material sequenced was naive CD8+ T cells from blood, with Jurkat cell RNA spiked in. Subset in this sample: FACS-sorted CD8+CD4-CCR7+CD45RA+ naive T cells. The TCR comes from a human donor in good health. Some libraries in this study had Jurkat cell RNA spiked in. The DNA of the CDR3 is TGTGCCAGCAGCTCACGACAGGTTGATGGCTACACCTTC. It is translated as CASSSRQVDGYTF.